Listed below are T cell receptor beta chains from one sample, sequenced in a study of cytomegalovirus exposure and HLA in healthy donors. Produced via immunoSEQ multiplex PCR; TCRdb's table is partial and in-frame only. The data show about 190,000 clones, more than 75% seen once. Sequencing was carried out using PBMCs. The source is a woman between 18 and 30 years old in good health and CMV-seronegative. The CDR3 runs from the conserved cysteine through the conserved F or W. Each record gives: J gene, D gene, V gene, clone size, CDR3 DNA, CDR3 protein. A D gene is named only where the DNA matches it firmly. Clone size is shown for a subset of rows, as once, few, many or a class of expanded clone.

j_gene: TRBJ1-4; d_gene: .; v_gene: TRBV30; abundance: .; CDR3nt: TGTGCCTGGAACCCGGGGGGGAATGAAAAACTGTTTTTT; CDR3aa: CAWNPGGNEKLFF
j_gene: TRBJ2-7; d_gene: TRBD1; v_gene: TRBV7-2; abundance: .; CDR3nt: TGTGCCAGCAGCTTCCAGACCGGGACAGGGTCCTACGAGCAGTACTTC; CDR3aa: CASSFQTGTGSYEQYF
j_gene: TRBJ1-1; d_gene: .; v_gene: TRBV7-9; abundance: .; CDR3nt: TGTGCCAGCAGCGACTGGGGGTGGGGGGGAATGGACACTGAAGCTTTCTTT; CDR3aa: CASSDWGWGGMDTEAFF
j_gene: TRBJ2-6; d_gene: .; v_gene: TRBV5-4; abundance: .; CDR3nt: TGTGCCAGCAGCTTGGCAGGGACTGGGGCCAACGTCCTGACTTTC; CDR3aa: CASSLAGTGANVLTF
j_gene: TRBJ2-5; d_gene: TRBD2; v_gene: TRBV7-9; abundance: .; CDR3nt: TGTGCCAGCACCAGACCCAGGGCTAGCGGGGCCCAAGAGACCCAGTACTTC; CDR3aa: CASTRPRASGAQETQYF
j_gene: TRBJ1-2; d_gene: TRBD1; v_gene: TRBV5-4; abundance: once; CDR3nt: TGTGCCAGCAGCTTGGGGGACAGGATCTTGAGGGGCTACACCTTC; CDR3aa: CASSLGDRILRGYTF
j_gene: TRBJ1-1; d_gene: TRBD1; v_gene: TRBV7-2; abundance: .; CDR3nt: TGTGCCAGCAGCTTAGACAGGGGGGGCACTGAAGCTTTCTTT; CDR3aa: CASSLDRGGTEAFF
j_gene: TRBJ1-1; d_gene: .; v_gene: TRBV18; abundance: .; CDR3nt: TGTGCCAGCTCACCAACCAGTTTGAACACTGAAGCTTTCTTT; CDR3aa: CASSPTSLNTEAFF
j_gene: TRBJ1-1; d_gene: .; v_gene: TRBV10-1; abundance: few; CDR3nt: TGCGCCAGCAGTTTAACAGGGAACACTGAAGCTTTCTTT; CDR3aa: CASSLTGNTEAFF
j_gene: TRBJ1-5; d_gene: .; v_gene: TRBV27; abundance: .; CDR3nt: TGTGCCAGCAGTTTAGCGGGGGGCGATCAGCCCCAGCATTTT; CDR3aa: CASSLAGGDQPQHF
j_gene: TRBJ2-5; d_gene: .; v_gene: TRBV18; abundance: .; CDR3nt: TGTGCCAGCTCACCCGCAGGGTTAGAGACCCAGTACTTC; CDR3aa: CASSPAGLETQYF
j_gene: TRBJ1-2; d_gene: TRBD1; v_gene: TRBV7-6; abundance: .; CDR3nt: TGTGCCAGCAGCCTTTCGACAGGGAAGGCGCGAGGCTACACCTTC; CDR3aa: CASSLSTGKARGYTF
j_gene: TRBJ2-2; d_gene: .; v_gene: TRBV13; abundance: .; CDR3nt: TGTGCCAGCAGCTCCCAGGGGCGCCACACCGGGGAGCTGTTTTTT; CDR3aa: CASSSQGRHTGELFF
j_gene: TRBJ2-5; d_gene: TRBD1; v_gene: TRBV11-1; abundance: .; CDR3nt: TGTGCCAGCAGCTCGCTGGAGGACAGGGGATTTGGACAAGAGACCCAGTACTTC; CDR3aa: CASSSLEDRGFGQETQYF
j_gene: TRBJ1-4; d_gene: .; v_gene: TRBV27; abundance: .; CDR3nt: TGTGCCAGCAGTTTAACTGCTCGACAGGTCCATAATGAAAAACTGTTTTTT; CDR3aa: CASSLTARQVHNEKLFF
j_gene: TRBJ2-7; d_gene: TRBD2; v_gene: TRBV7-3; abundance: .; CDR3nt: TGTGCCAGCAGCTCCCCGGAGCTAGCGGGAGGACGCCCCTCCTACGAGCAGTACTTC; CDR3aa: CASSSPELAGGRPSYEQYF
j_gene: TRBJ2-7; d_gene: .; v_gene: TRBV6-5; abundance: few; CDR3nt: TGTGCCAGCAGCTCCGGACAGAGGTTAGAGCAGTACTTC; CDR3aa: CASSSGQRLEQYF
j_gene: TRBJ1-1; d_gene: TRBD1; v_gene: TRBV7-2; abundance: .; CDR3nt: TGTGCCAGCAGCTTAGGGGACAGGGTTCGAGCTTTCTTT; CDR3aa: CASSLGDRVRAFF
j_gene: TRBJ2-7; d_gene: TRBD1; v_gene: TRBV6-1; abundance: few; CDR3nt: TGTGCCGTCAGGACAGGATCCTACGAGCAGTACTTC; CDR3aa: CAVRTGSYEQYF
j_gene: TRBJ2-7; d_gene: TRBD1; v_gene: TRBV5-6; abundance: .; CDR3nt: TGTGCCAGCAGCTTGGCCTTGGGACAGGGGGCCTCCTACGAGCAGTACTTC; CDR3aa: CASSLALGQGASYEQYF